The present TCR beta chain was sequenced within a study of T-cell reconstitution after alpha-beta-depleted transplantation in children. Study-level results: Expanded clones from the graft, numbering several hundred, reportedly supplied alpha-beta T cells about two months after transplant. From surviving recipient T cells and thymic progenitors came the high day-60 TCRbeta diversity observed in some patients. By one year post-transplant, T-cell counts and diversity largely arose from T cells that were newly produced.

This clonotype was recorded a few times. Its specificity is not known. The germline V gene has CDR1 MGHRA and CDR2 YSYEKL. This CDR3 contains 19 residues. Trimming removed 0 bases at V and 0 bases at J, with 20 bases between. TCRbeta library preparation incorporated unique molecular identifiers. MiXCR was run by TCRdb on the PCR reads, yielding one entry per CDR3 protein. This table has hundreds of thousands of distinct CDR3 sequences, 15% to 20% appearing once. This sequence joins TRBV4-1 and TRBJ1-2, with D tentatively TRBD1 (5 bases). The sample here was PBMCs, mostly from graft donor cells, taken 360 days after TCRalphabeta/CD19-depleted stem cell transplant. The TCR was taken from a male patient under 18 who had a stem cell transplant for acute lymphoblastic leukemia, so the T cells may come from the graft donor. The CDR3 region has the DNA TGCGCCAGCAGCCAAGAAAGGAGCCCGAGGACGGGGCCTAACTATGGCTACACCTTC. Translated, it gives CASSQERSPRTGPNYGYTF.